The 29 T cell receptor beta chains below were found in one sample sequenced in a study of T cell responses to AZD1222 COVID-19 vaccine. Sequencing was performed with immunoSEQ multiplex PCR; in TCRdb, only in-frame clones are kept and a portion is missing. Of some 99,000 clones in the sample, 70% to 90% were seen once. The sample consisted of peripheral blood, taken 28 days after the second AZD1222 dose. The receptor source for this set is an adult who received the AZD1222 COVID-19 vaccine.

The chain carries TRBV27 and TRBJ2-3; the D is unclear. The V gene lost 6 bases and the J gene lost 0 bases, with 7 bases spanning the gap. The CDR3 has 13 residues. The germline CDR1 and CDR2 sequences are MNHEY and SMNVEV (reference sequence). CDR3 sequence reads: CASRPGSTDTQYF. DNA of the CDR3: TGTGCCAGCAGACCCGGGAGCACAGATACGCAGTATTTT.

The chain is built from TRBV6-6 and TRBJ1-5, with 9 bases lining up with TRBD1. V was pared by 6 bases and J by 9 bases, with 6 bases of the junction left unmatched. Germline lookup yields CDR1 MNHNY and CDR2 SVGAGI (reference sequence). CDR3 size: 13 residues. CDR3 DNA sequence: TGTGCCAGCAGCAGGACAGGGGAAAGGCCCCAGCATTTT. Protein: CASSRTGERPQHF.

On this clone itself: A read error may account for a junction end that differs from germline. The chain couples TRBV4-2 to TRBJ2-3, with 7 positions matching TRBD1. Germline assignment: CDR1 LGHNA and CDR2 YNFKEQ. This CDR3 spans 16 amino acids. CDR3 protein: CASSQEGGTRTDTQYF. The CDR3 region has the DNA TGTGCTAGCAGCCAAGAAGGGGGCACGAGGACAGATACGCAGTATTTT.

This clone was counted a single time. The rearrangement joins TRBV19 to TRBJ2-7; 11 nucleotides match TRBD2. Trimming at V came to 4 bases and at J to 4 bases, leaving 9 bases not matched to a gene. The length of the CDR3 is 16 residues. CDR1 LNHDA and CDR2 SQIVND come from the germline V gene (reference sequence). This CDR3 is CASSTPGTSGRYEQYF. The CDR3 DNA reads TGTGCCAGTAGTACCCCCGGGACTAGCGGAAGGTACGAGCAGTACTTC.

This clone was detected a few times. The chain carries TRBV7-2 and TRBJ1-6, with D unresolved. There are 16 residues in the CDR3. With 5 bases removed from V and 0 bases from J, the gap between germline ends came to 11 bases. The germline V gene has CDR1 SGHTA and CDR2 FQGNSA. The CDR3 DNA reads TGTGCCAGCAGCCTACAGTGGAGCTCCTATAATTCACCCCTCCACTTT. This encodes CASSLQWSSYNSPLHF.

The genes are TRBV19 and TRBJ2-7; D perhaps matches TRBD1 (6 bases). Per the germline V gene, CDR1 is LNHDA and CDR2 is SQIVND (reference sequence). This CDR3 has 14 residues. V lost 8 bases to trimming and J lost 2 bases, with 16 bases between them. This CDR3 is CASGGRNRPYEQYF. The CDR3 DNA is TGTGCCAGTGGGGGCCGGAACAGACCCTACGAGCAGTACTTC.

The rearrangement links TRBV7-2 to TRBJ2-1; weak D call: TRBD1 (6 bases). V dropped 0 bases and J dropped 16 bases, with 16 bases sitting between them. This CDR3 region has 13 residues. Germline values: CDR1 SGHTA, CDR2 FQGNSA. The CDR3 DNA sequence: TGTGCCAGCAGCTTAGCAGGGGCAGGACAGAAATTCTTC. Its protein is CASSLAGAGQKFF.

The chain employs TRBV27 and TRBJ2-2; weak D call: TRBD2 (6 bases). Germline loops: CDR1 MNHEY, CDR2 SMNVEV (reference sequence). V dropped 6 bases and J dropped 6 bases, with 8 bases sitting between them. The CDR3 runs 12 residues. The CDR3 DNA is TGTGCCAGCAGAGGGGAGGCCGGGGAGCTGTTTTTT. Its protein product is CASRGEAGELFF.

This chain uses TRBV30 with TRBJ2-2; 8 bases align to TRBD1. V lost 5 bases, J lost 5 bases, and 7 bases stayed unmatched. CDR3 size: 14 residues. Germline CDR1 and CDR2: GTSNPN and SVGIG (reference sequence). The CDR3 protein is CAWGTGTMTGELFF. The CDR3, as DNA: TGTGCCTGGGGGACAGGAACCATGACCGGGGAGCTGTTTTTT.

V and J are TRBV6-5 and TRBJ1-2; D gene unclear. CDR3 length equals 16 residues. V dropped 0 bases and J dropped 4 bases, with 15 bases sitting between them. Germline loops: CDR1 MNHEY, CDR2 SVGAGI. The CDR3 protein is CASSYSSQRILYGYTF. CDR3 in DNA: TGTGCCAGCAGTTACTCGTCACAGCGCATTCTCTATGGCTACACCTTC.

The chain uses TRBV12-3 or TRBV12-4 and TRBJ1-2, with a weak D call TRBD1 (6 bases). V lost 2 bases and J 6 bases, leaving 10 bases between the germline ends. This CDR3 region has 13 residues. In nucleotides, the CDR3 is TGTGCCAGCAGTTTATTCGGGGGCCATGGCTACACCTTC. Protein product: CASSLFGGHGYTF.

The gene calls are TRBV7-2 and TRBJ1-1; D is unclear. The CDR3 covers 15 residues. Germline CDR1 and CDR2: SGHTA and FQGNSA. Trimming shortened V by 4 bases and J by 0 bases, and 12 bases separated the two germline ends. DNA of the CDR3: TGTGCCAGCAGCTCCCCCGAGGGTTTGAACACTGAAGCTTTCTTT. Protein sequence: CASSSPEGLNTEAFF.

The gene calls are TRBV5-4 and TRBJ2-7, with TRBD1 identical over 9 bases. CDR3 length equals 15 residues. V lost 4 bases and J lost 0; bases outside the gene matches: 5. CDR1 SGHNT and CDR2 YYREEE come from the germline V gene (reference sequence). CDR3 protein: CASSIGQGTSYEQYF. Written as DNA, the CDR3 is TGTGCCAGCAGCATCGGACAGGGGACCTCCTACGAGCAGTACTTC.

This chain connects TRBV5-1 to TRBJ1-1, with D maybe TRBD1 (6 bases). Deletions cut 4 bases from V and 5 bases from J, with 12 bases between. The CDR3 contains 13 residues. Germline CDR1 SGHRS, CDR2 YFSETQ. The CDR3 nucleotides are TGCGCCAGCAGCCGATCCCAGGGGACTGAAGCTTTCTTT. Translation: CASSRSQGTEAFF.

The chain recombines TRBV12-3 or TRBV12-4 with TRBJ1-4, with 8 positions matching TRBD1. The CDR3 covers 13 residues. The trim removed 7 bases at V and 6 bases at J, leaving 4 bases unmatched. CDR3 protein: CASTRQGYEKLFF. The CDR3 DNA reads as TGTGCCAGCACCCGACAGGGGTATGAAAAACTGTTTTTT.

This clone was detected a few times. The rearrangement joins TRBV7-9 to TRBJ2-7; D uncertain. Deletions cut 0 bases from V and 3 bases from J, with 9 bases between. CDR1 and CDR2 from the germline V gene are SEHNR and FQNEAQ (reference sequence). This CDR3 is built from 14 residues. As DNA, the CDR3 is TGTGCCAGCAGCTTAGCCGGGTTAATCTACGAGCAGTACTTC. Amino acids: CASSLAGLIYEQYF.

The chain links TRBV24-1 to TRBJ2-1; D gene ambiguous. The germline V gene has CDR1 KGHDR and CDR2 SFDVKD. The CDR3 sequence is 12 residues long. V was trimmed by 0 bases and J by 8 bases, leaving 4 bases between them. For the CDR3, the DNA is TGTGCCACCAGTGATTTGACACATGAGCAGTTCTTC. It yields the protein CATSDLTHEQFF.

This clone appeared once. CDR3 region: CASSGVTGVDGYTF. In nucleotides, the CDR3 is TGTGCCAGCAGCGGGGTCACAGGGGTTGATGGCTACACCTTC. The chain recombines TRBV9 with TRBJ1-2; 7 nucleotides line up with TRBD1. The junction had 8 bases not matched to a gene; V was cut back by 3 bases and J by 6 bases. This CDR3 has 14 residues. Germline V CDR1 and CDR2: SGDLS, YYNGEE.

This sequence joins TRBV4-1 and TRBJ1-2; D remains ambiguous. V was cut by 3 bases and J by 5 bases, with 13 bases left in between. The CDR3 totals 14 residues. Germline V gene sequence: CDR1 MGHRA, CDR2 YSYEKL. In DNA, the CDR3 is TGCGCCAGCAGCCAGGAAGGTACGGTATATGGCTACACCTTC. Protein: CASSQEGTVYGYTF.

This chain uses TRBV19 with TRBJ2-1, with D tentatively TRBD2 (6 bases). Between the trimmed V and J ends, which lost 6 bases and 0 bases, there was a span of 9 bases. This CDR3 region has 14 residues. CDR1 is LNHDA, CDR2 SQIVND, per germline (reference sequence). As DNA, the CDR3 is TGTGCCAGTAGGGGGACTTACTCCTACAATGAGCAGTTCTTC. Translating it yields CASRGTYSYNEQFF.

The rearrangement links TRBV6-5 to TRBJ1-1, with a weak D call TRBD1 (5 bases). The CDR3 sequence is 14 residues long. The V and J ends lost 2 bases and 4 bases respectively, with 11 bases between them. Germline CDR1 is MNHEY and CDR2 is SVGAGI. The CDR3 reads CASSYAGRSTEAFF. CDR3 nucleotide sequence: TGTGCCAGCAGTTACGCGGGACGAAGCACTGAAGCTTTCTTT.

This chain links TRBV6-5 with TRBJ1-4; D gene ambiguous. The length of the CDR3 is 10 residues. The germline V gene has CDR1 MNHEY and CDR2 SVGAGI. V was clipped by 5 bases and J by 5 bases, with 0 bases between them. This CDR3 is CASSNEKLFF. CDR3 coding DNA: TGTGCCAGCAGTAATGAAAAACTGTTTTTT.

V is TRBV7-8 and J is TRBJ2-7; 7 nucleotides agree with TRBD2. The CDR3 contains 17 residues. Germline loops: CDR1 SGHVS, CDR2 FQNEAQ. The V and J ends lost 1 base and 2 bases, in that order; junction bases with no gene match: 11. Here the CDR3 DNA reads TGTGCCAGCAGCTTAGACGACACCGGGACTATAACCTACGAGCAGTACTTC. As protein: CASSLDDTGTITYEQYF.

The CDR3 bases are TGTGCCAGCAGTTACTCGCAGGATAATTCACCCCTCCACTTT. Protein: CASSYSQDNSPLHF. The chain is built from TRBV6-2 or TRBV6-3 and TRBJ1-6; D not resolved. Germline V CDR1 and CDR2: MNHEY, SVGEGT. V shed 0 bases and J shed 5 bases, with 5 bases lying between them. CDR3 length equals 14 residues.

The chain recombines TRBV7-6 with TRBJ2-7; 9 bases align to TRBD2. This CDR3 has 15 amino acids. Germline CDR1 is SGHVS and CDR2 is FNYEAQ. V lost 1 base and J lost 5; bases outside the gene matches: 6. CDR3 DNA sequence: TGTGCCAGCAGCTTAGGGACTAGCGAAACCGACGAGCAGTACTTC. Its translation: CASSLGTSETDEQYF.

The chain uses TRBV12-3 or TRBV12-4 and TRBJ2-7, with D possibly matching TRBD2 (6 bases). CDR3 size: 13 residues. Trimming stripped 4 bases from V and 10 bases from J, with 17 bases between. The CDR3 is CASSSSARDFQYF. The CDR3 DNA reads TGTGCCAGCAGTTCGAGCGCCCGGGACTTCCAGTACTTC.

The V and J genes are TRBV7-9 and TRBJ2-2; 13 bases are a match to TRBD2. Unmatched junction bases numbered 12, after V lost 11 bases and J lost 3 bases. From germline, CDR1 is SEHNR and CDR2 FQNEAQ (reference sequence). This CDR3 has 17 residues. CDR3 DNA sequence: TGTGCCGGTTTGGGACTAGCGGGGCTTTGGGACACCGGGGAGCTGTTTTTT. This sequence encodes CAGLGLAGLWDTGELFF.

The chain joins TRBV3-1 (or the pseudogene TRBV3-2) to TRBJ2-5; a weak D match, TRBD1 (6 bases). The CDR3 has 14 amino acids. The germline CDR1 and CDR2 sequences are LGHDT and YNNKEL (reference sequence). Trimming left V 1 base short and J 3 bases short, with 9 bases between. CDR3 sequence reads: CASSQGTAKETQYF. Here the CDR3 DNA reads TGTGCCAGCAGCCAAGGGACAGCTAAAGAGACCCAGTACTTC.

This chain uses TRBV7-2 with TRBJ2-7; D uncertain. V dropped 6 bases and J dropped 0 bases, with 15 bases sitting between them. This CDR3 has 15 residues. CDR1 and CDR2 (germline): SGHTA, FQGNSA. The CDR3: CASRPSLVASYEQYF. In DNA, the CDR3 is TGTGCCAGCAGGCCTTCCTTAGTCGCCTCCTACGAGCAGTACTTC.